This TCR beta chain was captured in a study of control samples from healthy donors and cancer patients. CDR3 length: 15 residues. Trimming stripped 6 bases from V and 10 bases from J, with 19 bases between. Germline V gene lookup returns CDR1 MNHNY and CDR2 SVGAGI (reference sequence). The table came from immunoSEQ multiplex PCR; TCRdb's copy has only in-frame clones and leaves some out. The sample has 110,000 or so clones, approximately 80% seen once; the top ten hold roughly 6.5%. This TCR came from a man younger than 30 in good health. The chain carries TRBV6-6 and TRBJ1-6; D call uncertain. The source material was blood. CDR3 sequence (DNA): TGTGCCAGCAGGTACCATGACGGACCAGGATCACCCCTCCACTTT. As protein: CASRYHDGPGSPLHF.